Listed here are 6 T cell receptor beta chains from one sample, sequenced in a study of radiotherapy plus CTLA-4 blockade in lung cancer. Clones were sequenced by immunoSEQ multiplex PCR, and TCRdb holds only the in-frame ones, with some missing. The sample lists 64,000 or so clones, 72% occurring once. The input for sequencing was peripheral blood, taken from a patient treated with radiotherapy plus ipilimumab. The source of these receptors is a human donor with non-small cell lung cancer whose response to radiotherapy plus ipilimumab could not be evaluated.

CDR3: CASRDKERRGCLLANYGYTF. Here the CDR3 DNA reads TGTGCCAGCAGGGACAAAGAGAGGAGGGGTTGTCTGTTAGCTAACTATGGCTACACCTTC. This chain uses TRBV21-1 with TRBJ1-2. TRBV21-1 is a recognized pseudogene. CDR3 length: 20 residues.

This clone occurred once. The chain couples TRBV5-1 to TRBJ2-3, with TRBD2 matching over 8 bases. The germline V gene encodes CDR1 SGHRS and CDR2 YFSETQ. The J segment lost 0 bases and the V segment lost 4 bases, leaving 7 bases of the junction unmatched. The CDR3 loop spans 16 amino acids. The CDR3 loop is CASSTVAGLSTDTQYF. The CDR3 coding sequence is TGCGCCAGCAGCACGGTAGCGGGGCTTAGCACAGATACGCAGTATTTT.

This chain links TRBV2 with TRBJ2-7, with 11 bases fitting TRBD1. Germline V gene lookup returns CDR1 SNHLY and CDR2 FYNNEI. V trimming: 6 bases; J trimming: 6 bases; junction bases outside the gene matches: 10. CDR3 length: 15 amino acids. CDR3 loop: CASSVVGQGVVEQYF. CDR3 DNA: TGTGCCAGCAGCGTCGTGGGACAGGGGGTCGTCGAGCAGTACTTC.

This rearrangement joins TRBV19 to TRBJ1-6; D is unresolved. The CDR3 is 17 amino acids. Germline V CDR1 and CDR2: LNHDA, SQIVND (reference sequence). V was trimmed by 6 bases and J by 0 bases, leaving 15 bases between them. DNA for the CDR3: TGTGCCAGTAGAGATTCGCCAGTTGTCTCCTATAATTCACCCCTCCACTTT. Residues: CASRDSPVVSYNSPLHF.

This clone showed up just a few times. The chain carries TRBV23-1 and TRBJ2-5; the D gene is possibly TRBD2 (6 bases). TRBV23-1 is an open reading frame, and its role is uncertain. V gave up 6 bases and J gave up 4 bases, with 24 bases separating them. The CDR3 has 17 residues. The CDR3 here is CASSLLSPGGSIETQYF. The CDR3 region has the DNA TGCGCCAGCAGCTTATTATCCCCCGGGGGAAGTATAGAGACCCAGTACTTC.

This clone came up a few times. For the CDR3, the DNA is TGCGCCAGCAGCAGACAGCAGGGAGGATCCACTGAAGCTTTCTTT. This encodes CASSRQQGGSTEAFF. V gene TRBV10-1 combines with J gene TRBJ1-1; D possibly corresponds to TRBD1 (5 bases). From germline, CDR1 is WNHNN and CDR2 SYGVQD (reference sequence). V dropped 6 bases and J dropped 4 bases, with 18 bases sitting between them. The CDR3 has 15 residues.